The 11 T cell receptor beta chains reported below all come from one sample, sequenced in a study of control samples from healthy donors and cancer patients. Libraries were prepared by immunoSEQ multiplex PCR; TCRdb keeps only in-frame clonotypes and omits some of them. The data show 100,000 to 150,000 clones, with around nine tenths seen just once and 4.5% to 7% held by the top ten. The specimen sequenced was blood. The source is a man between 18 and 29 years old in good health.

The rearrangement joins TRBV6-5 to TRBJ2-2; 7 bases align to TRBD1. Germline V gene sequence: CDR1 MNHEY, CDR2 SVGAGI. The CDR3 has 16 residues. The junction had 9 bases not matched to a gene; V was cut back by 1 base and J by 7 bases. The CDR3 reads CASSYFGYQGDGELFF. The CDR3 DNA reads as TGTGCCAGCAGTTACTTTGGCTATCAGGGGGACGGGGAGCTGTTTTTT.

This chain links TRBV24-1 with TRBJ1-2; TRBD1 might be the D (5 bases). Trimming shortened V by 2 bases and J by 7 bases, and 10 bases separated the two germline ends. Germline values: CDR1 KGHDR, CDR2 SFDVKD. The CDR3 spans 13 residues. The CDR3 region is CATSDSGASGYTF. As DNA, the CDR3 is TGTGCCACCAGTGATTCCGGGGCGTCTGGCTACACCTTC.

This clone was picked up one time. This chain joins TRBV19 and TRBJ1-4; D is perhaps TRBD1 (5 bases). V was cut by 5 bases and J by 9 bases, with 19 bases left in between. The CDR3 has 15 residues. Germline CDR1 and CDR2: LNHDA and SQIVND (reference sequence). CDR3 bases: TGTGCCAGTAGTTATACAACGGGACGGCTAAAAAAACTGTTTTTT. Translated: CASSYTTGRLKKLFF.

The rearrangement links TRBV2 to TRBJ1-3; D gene unclear. The germline CDR1 and CDR2 sequences are SNHLY and FYNNEI. Trimming took 4 bases from V and 0 from J, leaving 4 bases between them. The CDR3 runs 13 residues. In DNA form, the CDR3 reads TGTGCCAGCAGTGTTTACTCTGGAAACACCATATATTTT. Its translation is CASSVYSGNTIYF.

The gene calls are TRBV2 and TRBJ2-5; D is tentatively TRBD1 or TRBD2 (6 bases each). The CDR3 totals 13 residues. V gave up 8 bases and J gave up 5 bases, with 15 bases separating them. CDR1 is SNHLY and CDR2 is FYNNEI in the germline V gene. CDR3 bases: TGTGCCAGCGGAAACAGGGCGGGGGAGACCCAGTACTTC. It codes for CASGNRAGETQYF. The full variable domain, with the rest looked up from reference TRBV2 and TRBJ2-5, is EPEVTQTPSHQVTQMGQEVILRCVPISNHLYFYWYRQILGQKVEFLVSFYNNEISEKSEIFDDQFSVERPDGSNFTLKIRSTKLEDSAMYFCASGNRAGETQYFGPGTRLLVL.

This clone showed up just a few times. The V and J genes are TRBV4-1 and TRBJ1-4; 9 bases match TRBD1. Germline V gives CDR1 MGHRA, CDR2 YSYEKL. The CDR3 loop spans 16 amino acids. V dropped 1 base and J dropped 3; count of bases not matched to a gene: 3. CDR3 amino acids: CASSQGDRVANEKLFF. CDR3 in DNA: TGCGCCAGCAGCCAAGGGGACAGGGTAGCTAATGAAAAACTGTTTTTT.

This clone occurred once. The chain carries TRBV6-7 and TRBJ1-6, with 8 bases matching TRBD1. TRBV6-7 has ORF status, its function being uncertain. J gave up 8 bases and V 9 bases, and 18 bases lay outside the gene matches. The CDR3 contains 17 residues. The DNA of the CDR3 is TGTGCCAGGGCTGACGGGACGACGACAGGGGCCGATTCACCCCTCCACTTT. Translation gives CARADGTTTGADSPLHF.

The V gene is TRBV3-1 (or the pseudogene TRBV3-2), the J gene TRBJ1-1, with D unresolved. Trimming removed 4 bases at V and 5 bases at J, with 11 bases between. There are 13 residues in the CDR3. CDR1 is LGHDT, CDR2 YNNKEL, per germline (reference sequence). The CDR3 DNA is TGTGCCAGCAGCCCCTCGGGGAGAACTGAAGCTTTCTTT. Translated: CASSPSGRTEAFF.

This chain links TRBV9 with TRBJ1-2; D perhaps matches TRBD1 (6 bases). The CDR3 is made up of 14 amino acids. In germline, CDR1 is SGDLS, CDR2 YYNGEE. Trimming removed 4 bases from V and 3 bases from J, with 13 bases in between. The CDR3: CASSMGAQDYGYTF. The CDR3, as DNA: TGTGCCAGCAGCATGGGGGCGCAGGACTATGGCTACACCTTC.

The rearrangement links TRBV7-3 to TRBJ2-2, with D perhaps matching TRBD1 (6 bases). This CDR3 has 14 residues. The V end was cut by 6 bases, the J end by 4 bases, with 12 bases between. Germline CDR1 is SGHTA and CDR2 is FQGTGA. The CDR3 DNA is TGTGCCAGCAGTTCAGACAGGACCACCGGGGAGCTGTTTTTT. Its translation: CASSSDRTTGELFF. Together with reference TRBV7-3 and TRBJ2-2, the CDR3 gives the full variable domain: GAGVSQTPSNKVTEKGKYVELRCDPISGHTALYWYRQSLGQGPEFLIYFQGTGAADDSGLPNDRFFAVRPEGSVSTLKIQRTERGDSAVYLCASSSDRTTGELFFGEGSRLTVL.

V is TRBV27 and J is TRBJ1-5, with TRBD1 matching 8 bases. The CDR3 covers 18 residues. V lost 5 bases to trimming and J lost 6 bases; unmatched junction nucleotides: 18. Germline V gene data show CDR1 as MNHEY and CDR2 as SMNVEV (reference sequence). DNA of the CDR3: TGTGCCAGCAGTCCTCCGGGCTCAGGGGGCGATAATTGTCAGCCCCAGCATTTT. Protein sequence: CASSPPGSGGDNCQPQHF.